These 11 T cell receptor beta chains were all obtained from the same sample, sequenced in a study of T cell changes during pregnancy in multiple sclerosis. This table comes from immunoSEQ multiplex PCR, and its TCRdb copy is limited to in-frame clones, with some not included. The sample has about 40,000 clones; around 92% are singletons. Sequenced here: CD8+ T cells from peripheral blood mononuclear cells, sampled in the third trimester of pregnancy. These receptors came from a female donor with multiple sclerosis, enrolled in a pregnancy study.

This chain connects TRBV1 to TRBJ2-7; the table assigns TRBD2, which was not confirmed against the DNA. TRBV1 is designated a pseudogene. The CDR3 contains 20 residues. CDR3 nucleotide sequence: TGCACCAGCAGCCAAGCAGCTTCCCTCGGGGTCAAACTTAAGTCCTACGAGCAGTACTTC. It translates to CTSSQAASLGVKLKSYEQYF.

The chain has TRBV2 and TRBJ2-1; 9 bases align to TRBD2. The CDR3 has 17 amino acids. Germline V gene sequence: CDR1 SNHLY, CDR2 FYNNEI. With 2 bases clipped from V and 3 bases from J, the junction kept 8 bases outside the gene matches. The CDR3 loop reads CASSEMGSGGIYNEQFF. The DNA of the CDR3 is TGTGCCAGCAGTGAAATGGGTAGCGGGGGTATCTACAATGAGCAGTTCTTC.

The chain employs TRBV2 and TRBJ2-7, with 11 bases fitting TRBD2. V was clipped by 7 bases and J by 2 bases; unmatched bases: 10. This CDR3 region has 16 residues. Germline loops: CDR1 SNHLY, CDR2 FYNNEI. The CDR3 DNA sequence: TGTGCCAGCACCCAACTAGCGGGGGTACCCGCCTACGAGCAGTACTTC. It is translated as CASTQLAGVPAYEQYF.

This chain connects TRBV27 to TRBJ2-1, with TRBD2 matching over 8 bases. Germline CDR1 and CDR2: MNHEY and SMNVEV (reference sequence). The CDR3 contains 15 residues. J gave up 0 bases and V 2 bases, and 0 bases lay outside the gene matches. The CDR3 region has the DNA TGTGCCAGCAGTTTAGCGGGGGGCTCCTACAATGAGCAGTTCTTC. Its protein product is CASSLAGGSYNEQFF.

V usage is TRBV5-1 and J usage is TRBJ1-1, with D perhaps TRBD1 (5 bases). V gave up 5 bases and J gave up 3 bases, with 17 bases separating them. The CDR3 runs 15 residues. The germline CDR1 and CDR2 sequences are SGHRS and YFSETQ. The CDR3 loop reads CASSLGWGGDTEAFF. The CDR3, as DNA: TGCGCCAGCAGTCTTGGGTGGGGAGGGGACACTGAAGCTTTCTTT.

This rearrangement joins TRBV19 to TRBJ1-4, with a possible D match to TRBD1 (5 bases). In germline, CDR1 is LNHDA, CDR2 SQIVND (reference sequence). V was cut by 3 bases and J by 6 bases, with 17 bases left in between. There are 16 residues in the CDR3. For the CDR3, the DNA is TGTGCCAGTAGTATGGGTTTGGGGCGGACGGATGAAAAACTGTTTTTT. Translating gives CASSMGLGRTDEKLFF.

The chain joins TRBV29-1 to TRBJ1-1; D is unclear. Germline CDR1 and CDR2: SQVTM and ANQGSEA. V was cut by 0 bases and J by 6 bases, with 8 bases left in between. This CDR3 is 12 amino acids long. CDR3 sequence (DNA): TGCAGCGTTGAAGAGGAGATCCCTGAAGCTTTCTTT. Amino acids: CSVEEEIPEAFF.

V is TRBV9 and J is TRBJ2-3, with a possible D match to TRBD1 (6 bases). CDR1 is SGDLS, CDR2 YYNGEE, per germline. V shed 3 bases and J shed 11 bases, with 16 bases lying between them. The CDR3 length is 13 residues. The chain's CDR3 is CASSEGEGWGQYF. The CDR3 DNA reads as TGTGCCAGCAGCGAGGGGGAAGGCTGGGGGCAGTATTTT.

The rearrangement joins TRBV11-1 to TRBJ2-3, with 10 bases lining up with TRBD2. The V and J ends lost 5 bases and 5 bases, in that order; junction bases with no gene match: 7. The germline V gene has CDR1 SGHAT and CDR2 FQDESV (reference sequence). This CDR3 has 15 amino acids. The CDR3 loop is CASSKERGGLDTQYF. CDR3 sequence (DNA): TGTGCCAGCAGCAAAGAGCGGGGGGGCCTAGATACGCAGTATTTT. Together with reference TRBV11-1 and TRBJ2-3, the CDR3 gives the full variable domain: EAEVAQSPRYKITEKSQAVAFWCDPISGHATLYWYRQILGQGPELLVQFQDESVVDDSQLPKDRFSAERLKGVDSTLKIQPAELGDSAMYLCASSKERGGLDTQYFGPGTRLTVL.

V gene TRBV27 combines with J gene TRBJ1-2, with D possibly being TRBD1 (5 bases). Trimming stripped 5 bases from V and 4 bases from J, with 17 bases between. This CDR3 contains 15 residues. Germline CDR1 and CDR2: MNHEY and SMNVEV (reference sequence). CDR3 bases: TGTGCCAGCAGTCCTGGGACCGGGGAGGTCTATGGCTACACCTTC. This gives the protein CASSPGTGEVYGYTF.

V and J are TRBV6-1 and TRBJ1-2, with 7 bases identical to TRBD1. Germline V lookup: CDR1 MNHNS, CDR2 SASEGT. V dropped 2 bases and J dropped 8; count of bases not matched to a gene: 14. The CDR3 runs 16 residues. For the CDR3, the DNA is TGTGCCAGCAGTGAAAGTATAGGGACAGCCTATGTCGGCTACACCTTC. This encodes CASSESIGTAYVGYTF.